The clone carrying this T cell receptor (beta chain) was observed a single time. TCRdb keeps only in-frame clones here, not all; method: immunoSEQ multiplex PCR. The sample holds 95,000 to 150,000 clones; more than 75% are singletons and the top ten take 9.5% to 13%. This entry belongs to a study of control samples from healthy donors and cancer patients. Germline V gives CDR1 SGHTS, CDR2 YDEGEE. The V gene end was trimmed by 4 bases and the J gene end by 0 bases; junction bases not matched to a gene: 2. The CDR3 contains 15 residues. Sequencing input: blood. The gene calls are TRBV5-8 and TRBJ1-4, with 8 nucleotides matching TRBD1. The receptor was derived from a man aged 25 to 45 in good health. CDR3: CASSVQGATNEKLFF. The CDR3 DNA is TGTGCCAGCAGCGTACAGGGGGCAACTAATGAAAAACTGTTTTTT.